This passage covers 20 T cell receptor beta chains from one sample sequenced in a study of CD8 T cells in ankylosing spondylitis. TCRdb reprocessed the 5' RACE reads with MiXCR, giving one entry per CDR3 protein. The sample consists of some 180,000 distinct CDR3 sequences, 18% of them appearing once. The source material was blood, either unsorted or a sorted T cell fraction (not recorded which). The receptors shown here come from a male donor aged 10 to 35 with ankylosing spondylitis or in good health (not recorded which).

This clonotype was counted at least ten times. The chain uses TRBV4-2 and TRBJ2-3, with 9 bases identical to TRBD2. The J segment lost 0 bases and the V segment lost 4 bases, leaving 8 bases of the junction unmatched. In germline, CDR1 is LGHNA, CDR2 YNFKEQ. There are 17 residues in the CDR3. CDR3 coding DNA: TGTGCCAGCAGCCTGAATTTAGCGGGGGATAGCACAGATACGCAGTATTTT. The encoded protein is CASSLNLAGDSTDTQYF.

This clonotype came up a few times. V is TRBV29-1 and J is TRBJ1-2, with a tentative D call TRBD1 (5 bases). Trimming shortened V by 7 bases and J by 4 bases, and 16 bases separated the two germline ends. Germline loops: CDR1 SQVTM, CDR2 ANQGSEA. The CDR3 spans 13 residues. The CDR3 coding sequence is TGCAGCGGGACCGGTGGGGCCAGCTATGGCTACACCTTC. Its protein product is CSGTGGASYGYTF.

This clonotype was seen a handful of times. The chain links TRBV4-1 to TRBJ1-1; D gene uncertain. CDR1 and CDR2 (germline): MGHRA, YSYEKL. The CDR3 consists of 14 residues. With 1 base removed from V and 2 bases from J, the gap between germline ends came to 8 bases. CDR3 region: CASSQVGGNTEAFF. In nucleotides, the CDR3 is TGCGCCAGCAGCCAAGTCGGAGGAAACACTGAAGCTTTCTTT.

The V and J genes are TRBV21-1 and TRBJ2-7; the table's D call TRBD1 went unverified against the DNA. TRBV21-1 constitutes a pseudogene. The CDR3 is made up of 10 amino acids. CDR3 region: CASSRDSGYV. For the CDR3, the DNA is TGTGCCAGCAGCAGGGACAGTGGGTACGTC.

Many counts were recorded for this clonotype. This rearrangement joins TRBV20-1 to TRBJ1-5; 9 bases align to TRBD1. V shed 6 bases, J shed 4 bases, and the junction held 1 base outside the gene matches. This CDR3 comprises 12 residues. Germline CDR1 reads DFQATT; CDR2 reads SNEGSKA (reference sequence). The CDR3 spells CSAGQGNQPQHF. The DNA of the CDR3 is TGCAGTGCCGGACAGGGGAATCAGCCCCAGCATTTT.

The gene calls are TRBV7-8 and TRBJ2-7, with a tentative D call TRBD2 (7 bases). Looked up from germline, CDR1 is SGHVS and CDR2 is FQNEAQ. Between the trimmed V and J ends, which lost 1 base and 1 base, there was a span of 14 bases. The CDR3 is made up of 16 amino acids. CDR3 bases: TGTGCCAGCAGCTTAGTTTCGAGGGGGGGATCCTACGAGCAGTACTTC. It is translated as CASSLVSRGGSYEQYF.

This sequence joins TRBV6-1 and TRBJ2-1, with 7 bases aligning to TRBD1. The V and J ends lost 8 bases and 8 bases, in that order; junction bases with no gene match: 15. Looked up from germline, CDR1 is MNHNS and CDR2 is SASEGT. The CDR3 spans 15 residues. The CDR3 DNA sequence: TGTGCCAGCGGAAATGGGCCGGGACAGACCTATGAGCAGTTCTTC. Its protein is CASGNGPGQTYEQFF.

This clonotype was seen ten or more times. The V call is TRBV6-6, the J call TRBJ2-2, with TRBD2 as a possible D gene (5 bases). The CDR3 has 15 residues. Germline assignment: CDR1 MNHNY and CDR2 SVGAGI (reference sequence). V lost 0 bases and J lost 2, with 7 bases in between. CDR3 sequence: CASSYSRTNTGELFF. CDR3 sequence (DNA): TGTGCCAGCAGTTACTCACGGACTAACACCGGGGAGCTGTTTTTT.

This clonotype was recorded a few times. This sequence joins TRBV18 and TRBJ1-5, with 7 bases aligning to TRBD1. This CDR3 comprises 16 residues. Trimming at V came to 5 bases and at J to 4 bases, leaving 11 bases not matched to a gene. Per the germline V gene, CDR1 is KGHSH and CDR2 is LQKENI. CDR3 nucleotide sequence: TGTGCCAGCTCAGCACTGGGACAGCAAGGAAATCAGCCCCAGCATTTT. Translation gives CASSALGQQGNQPQHF.

This clonotype was recorded at least ten times. The CDR3: CASGHRVNQPQHF. CDR3 nucleotides: TGTGCCTCAGGACACAGGGTCAATCAGCCCCAGCATTTT. The chain carries TRBV19 and TRBJ1-5; the D gene is possibly TRBD1 (6 bases). Trimming removed 11 bases at V and 3 bases at J, with 14 bases between. Germline V gene data show CDR1 as LNHDA and CDR2 as SQIVND (reference sequence). CDR3 length equals 13 residues.

This clonotype was recorded at least ten times. The V gene is TRBV20-1, the J gene TRBJ2-3, with 8 bases aligning to TRBD1. The CDR3 loop spans 16 amino acids. Germline CDR1 reads DFQATT; CDR2 reads SNEGSKA (reference sequence). This CDR3 reads CSVRSETGVKADTQYF. The CDR3, as DNA: TGCAGCGTCCGGAGCGAGACAGGGGTCAAGGCAGATACGCAGTATTTT.

This clonotype was counted many times. This rearrangement joins TRBV11-2 to TRBJ2-7; D is unclear. The CDR3 totals 14 residues. V lost 1 base to trimming and J lost 2 bases, with 9 bases between them. Germline-derived CDR1 and CDR2 are SGHAT and FQNNGV. The CDR3 DNA sequence: TGTGCCAGCAGCTTAGCGTGGACGGCCTACGAGCAGTACTTC. It is translated as CASSLAWTAYEQYF.

This clonotype has at least ten counts. The V call is TRBV2, the J call TRBJ2-7, with 9 nucleotides matching TRBD2. From germline, CDR1 is SNHLY and CDR2 FYNNEI. The CDR3 loop spans 13 amino acids. V shed 10 bases and J 4 bases; nucleotides not matched to a gene: 8. Here the CDR3 DNA reads TGTGCCACCTACGGTAGCGGGAGTTACGAGCAGTACTTC. This translates into CATYGSGSYEQYF.

This clonotype came up many times. V usage is TRBV11-1 and J usage is TRBJ2-1; TRBD2 agrees at 10 bases. The CDR3 runs 15 residues. The V gene end was trimmed by 3 bases and the J gene end by 8 bases; junction bases not matched to a gene: 7. From germline, CDR1 is SGHAT and CDR2 FQDESV (reference sequence). The CDR3 protein is CASSLSLAGVYEQFF. The CDR3 nucleotides are TGTGCCAGCAGCTTGAGTCTAGCGGGAGTCTATGAGCAGTTCTTC.

The table lists this clonotype with many counts. The rearrangement uses TRBV27 and TRBJ2-1, with 8 nucleotides matching TRBD2. Trimming at V came to 4 bases and at J to 10 bases, leaving 15 bases not matched to a gene. The CDR3 sequence is 16 residues long. Germline CDR1 MNHEY, CDR2 SMNVEV (reference sequence). Written as DNA, the CDR3 is TGTGCCAGCAGTTCCCCAACGGGAGGGCCTTGGTGGGAGCAGTTCTTC. This translates into CASSSPTGGPWWEQFF.

This clonotype was counted at least ten times. This chain uses TRBV7-9 with TRBJ1-4; 8 nucleotides match TRBD1. The CDR3 contains 14 residues. Germline V CDR1 and CDR2: SEHNR, FQNEAQ (reference sequence). The V segment lost 1 base and the J segment 12 bases; nucleotides outside the gene matches: 7. CDR3 amino acids: CASSLGTGKEQLFF. The CDR3 DNA reads as TGTGCCAGCAGCTTAGGGACAGGGAAGGAGCAACTGTTTTTT.

The V and J genes are TRBV19 and TRBJ2-1; D possibly corresponds to TRBD1 (5 bases). Per the germline V gene, CDR1 is LNHDA and CDR2 is SQIVND (reference sequence). The CDR3 consists of 15 residues. V was trimmed by 3 bases and J by 5 bases, leaving 14 bases between them. The CDR3 here is CASSIRTLFDNEQFF. The CDR3 DNA reads TGTGCCAGTAGTATCAGGACACTTTTCGACAATGAGCAGTTCTTC.

The V and J genes are TRBV29-1 and TRBJ1-2; a weak D match, TRBD1 (5 bases). The germline V and J ends were trimmed by 6 bases and 3 bases, with 14 bases remaining between them. This CDR3 contains 13 residues. Germline V CDR1 and CDR2: SQVTM, ANQGSEA. The DNA for the CDR3 is TGCAGCGTCACGGGGACGGGGCACTATGGCTACACCTTC. The encoded protein is CSVTGTGHYGYTF.

This clonotype came up a few times. The chain carries TRBV14 and TRBJ2-1; D uncertain. Germline V gene sequence: CDR1 SGHDN, CDR2 FVKESK. Trimming took off 2 bases at V and 2 bases at J, with 10 bases between the two ends. The CDR3 spans 15 residues. Here the CDR3 reads CASSQLRGPYNEQFF. The CDR3 DNA is TGTGCCAGCAGCCAACTGCGAGGCCCCTACAATGAGCAGTTCTTC.

This clonotype appeared many times. J is TRBJ1-2 and V is TRBV6-6; D call uncertain. Per the germline V gene, CDR1 is MNHNY and CDR2 is SVGAGI (reference sequence). The CDR3 totals 11 residues. Trimming removed 5 bases from V and 8 bases from J, with 9 bases in between. Here the CDR3 DNA reads TGTGCCAGCAGTGAAACCGGGGGCTACACCTTC. Protein: CASSETGGYTF.